This T cell receptor beta chain was obtained from a study of blood T cell repertoires in COVID-19. Here immunoSEQ multiplex PCR was the method, and the copy in TCRdb shows in-frame clones only, minus some. Of about 27,000 clones in the sample, roughly nine tenths were seen once. The germline V gene encodes CDR1 MNHNS and CDR2 SASEGT. Deletions cut 1 base from V and 5 bases from J, with 11 bases between. The CDR3 is made up of 14 amino acids. Material: peripheral blood. The chain couples TRBV6-1 to TRBJ2-5; D not certain. The receptor was isolated from a man between 65 and 85 years old with active COVID-19. CDR3 nucleotides: TGTGCCAGCAGTGAAGATCGGGTAAGGGAGACCCAGTACTTC. This encodes CASSEDRVRETQYF.